Listed below are T cell receptor beta chains from one sample, sequenced in a study of blood T cell repertoires in COVID-19. Profiling relied on immunoSEQ multiplex PCR, and the TCRdb table lists in-frame clones only, not all of them. The table records some 230,000 clones, roughly 84% of them present only once. Sequencing was done on a sample of peripheral blood. These TCRs come from a man aged 50 to 60 who had recovered from COVID-19. The conserved cysteine and the conserved F or W are not part of the CDR3 here. The order of the fields is J gene, D gene, V gene, CDR3 protein. D genes are given only for firm matches.

TRBJ2-3,NA,TRBV28,ASSLFRQGTDTQY
TRBJ1-3,NA,TRBV19,ASNSVPGNTIY
TRBJ1-2,TRBD1,TRBV6-5,ASSPLTGATGYT
TRBJ1-2,NA,TRBV9,ASSDRDMGGYT
TRBJ2-1,NA,TRBV24-1,ATSPPRDNEQF
TRBJ2-6,NA,TRBV2,ASNGGRGFSGANVLT
TRBJ2-1,TRBD2,TRBV29-1,SVEGLGGNEQF
TRBJ1-1,TRBD1,TRBV7-2,ASSLGQGRRNTEAF
TRBJ1-1,NA,TRBV10-3,AISDYSRGENTEAF
TRBJ2-7,TRBD2,TRBV12-3/TRBV12-4,ASSIGTSVY
TRBJ2-2,NA,TRBV2,ASIKNTGELF
TRBJ2-7,NA,TRBV29-1,SAAENSYEQY
TRBJ1-2,TRBD1,TRBV28,ASSLGQGARYYGYT
TRBJ2-3,NA,TRBV28,ASVSQVIQSTDTQY
TRBJ2-1,TRBD2,TRBV4-1,ASSQGLAKSYNEQF
TRBJ2-2,TRBD1,TRBV14,ASSRNRQGARTGELF
TRBJ2-7,TRBD1,TRBV2,ASRPTGGPSYEQY
TRBJ2-3,TRBD2,TRBV2,ASSEMPSGSSSTDTQY
TRBJ2-1,NA,TRBV21-1,ASSKETASGYNEQF
TRBJ2-2,NA,TRBV2,ASSEFLAPTGELF
TRBJ2-2,NA,TRBV2,ATSYRDLVLTGELF
TRBJ1-4,NA,TRBV19,ASSIDRIATNEKLF
TRBJ2-7,NA,TRBV28,ASSLTAYEQY
TRBJ2-7,TRBD2,TRBV6-2/TRBV6-3,ASSPLLAGGPYEQY
TRBJ2-3,NA,TRBV20-1,SARDKNTQY
TRBJ2-3,TRBD2,TRBV19,ASSRGLADTQY
TRBJ1-3,NA,TRBV9,ASSVHSGEGNTIY
TRBJ2-7,TRBD2,TRBV5-1,ASSLTSVPYEQY
TRBJ2-5,NA,TRBV3-1/TRBV3-2,ASSHGEAFQETQY
TRBJ2-1,NA,TRBV28,ASRRPPPYNEQF
TRBJ2-5,TRBD1,TRBV7-9,ASSPGTVPETQY
TRBJ2-2,TRBD1,TRBV28,ASHGTGVNTGELF
TRBJ2-2,NA,TRBV28,ASELRNTGELF
TRBJ2-1,NA,TRBV4-1,ASSQVSGSGEEQF
TRBJ1-2,NA,TRBV14,ASSQAIVNYGYT
TRBJ2-3,NA,TRBV7-8,ASSLDFGGSTDTQY
TRBJ2-7,NA,TRBV29-1,SVAFGQNSYEQY
TRBJ2-3,NA,TRBV20-1,SVWRDTQY
TRBJ2-7,NA,TRBV19,ASSPDNSYEQY
TRBJ1-4,TRBD1,TRBV6-5,ASTTTGTNEKLF
TRBJ1-3,TRBD1,TRBV7-6,ASSFGQGAFGNTIY
TRBJ2-2,NA,TRBV7-2,ASSFRGVYTGELF
TRBJ1-2,TRBD1,TRBV5-4,ASSVGNTGVYGYT
TRBJ2-5,NA,TRBV5-1,ASSLGTVTQETQY
TRBJ1-5,TRBD1,TRBV27,ASSSLDRDYQPQH
TRBJ1-4,NA,TRBV5-1,ASSPGGLHEKLF
TRBJ1-2,NA,TRBV27,ASSYRVTNYGYT
TRBJ2-1,TRBD2,TRBV6-5,ASRLAGETNEQF
TRBJ1-3,TRBD1,TRBV18,ASSPPDRRTGNTIY
TRBJ1-5,NA,TRBV27,ASSSIYSNQPQH
TRBJ1-1,NA,TRBV7-8,ASVRGFNTEAF